This TCR beta chain was sequenced during a study of OX40 agonist ivuxolimab in advanced cancers. Study-level results: Clonal expansion was among the lowest in partial responders at 0.1-3.0 mg/kg, especially CD8+. The study observed clonal expansion of CD4+ and CD8+ blood T cells by week 6 at 0.1 to 3.0 mg/kg.

TCRdb's copy holds only in-frame clones and misses some; the assay was immunoSEQ multiplex PCR. The sample consists of about 81,000 clones, roughly four fifths of them appearing once. On this clone itself: Antigen specificity is unknown.

Looked up from germline, CDR1 is MGHRA and CDR2 is YSYEKL. The CDR3 has 17 residues. V gave up 0 bases and J gave up 5 bases, with 20 bases separating them. The sequence was collected from an adult with an advanced solid tumor such as melanoma, head and neck, liver or kidney cancer. Specimen: CD4+ or CD8+ T cells sorted from blood, collected in a trial of the OX40 agonist ivuxolimab. The rearrangement uses TRBV4-1 and TRBJ2-7; D may be TRBD2 (5 bases). CDR3 in DNA: TGCGCCAGCAGCCAAGATTTACGGTCCAGCGGCGTACACGAGCAGTACTTC. It translates to CASSQDLRSSGVHEQYF.